Below, 27 T cell receptor beta chains from the same sample are listed, as sequenced in a study of CXCR3-negative and CXCR3-positive naive CD8 T cells. Researchers prepared the TRB cDNA libraries using 5' RACE with UMI labels. Reanalyzing the 5' RACE reads, TCRdb keeps one entry per CDR3 protein, without DNA. The specimen's table records 20,000 to 30,000 distinct CDR3 sequences. The sample taken for sequencing was naive CXCR3- CD8+ T cells from blood. Subset reported: CD45RO-CCR7+CD27+CD95- naive CD8+ T cells lacking CXCR3 (TNR3-). All receptors derive from a human donor in good health. Some clones in this sample may be carry-over from other donors' samples.

The chain has TRBV29-1 and TRBJ2-7. This CDR3 has 11 amino acids. CDR1 SQVTM and CDR2 ANQGSEA come from the germline V gene. The CDR3 here is CSVVVGSEQYF.

V gene TRBV11-2 combines with J gene TRBJ2-3. Germline V lookup: CDR1 SGHAT, CDR2 FQNNGV. The CDR3 is 11 amino acids. The CDR3: CASSLKDTQYF.

The rearrangement joins TRBV20-1 to TRBJ2-5; absent DNA, TCRdb's TRBD2 call cannot be checked. Germline CDR1 and CDR2: DFQATT and SNEGSKA (reference sequence). The CDR3 is 15 amino acids. CDR3 in amino acids: CSARDGGLYQETQYF.

The V and J genes are TRBV29-1 and TRBJ2-1. CDR1 is SQVTM, CDR2 ANQGSEA, per germline. CDR3 length: 12 amino acids. The CDR3 protein is CSVVHSYNEQFF.

The rearrangement links TRBV28 to TRBJ2-7; there is no DNA to check the TCRdb D call of TRBD1. CDR1 MDHEN and CDR2 SYDVKM come from the germline V gene. The length of the CDR3 is 15 residues. CDR3 loop: CASSFRGETFYEQYF.

The chain is built from TRBV10-3 and TRBJ2-7; TCRdb's assignment of TRBD2 cannot be checked, as there is no DNA. Looked up from germline, CDR1 is ENHRY and CDR2 is SYGVKD. The CDR3 runs to 13 residues. CDR3 in amino acids: CAIMAGQGYEQYF.

J is TRBJ2-7 and V is TRBV5-6. CDR3 length: 15 amino acids. CDR1 and CDR2 (germline): SGHDT, YYEEEE. The CDR3 sequence: CASRSTVAGSYEQYF.

The chain uses TRBV10-1 and TRBJ1-1. There are 12 residues in the CDR3. Germline CDR1 WNHNN, CDR2 SYGVQD (reference sequence). CDR3 in amino acids: CASSEWYTEAFF.

V is TRBV4-3 and J is TRBJ2-7; TCRdb designates TRBD2, a call that cannot be tested without DNA. Germline assignment: CDR1 LGHNA and CDR2 YSLEER. This CDR3 has 15 residues. The CDR3 loop reads CASSQDAAAFYEQYF.

The V call is TRBV7-3, the J call TRBJ2-5; the TCRdb D gene call, TRBD1, has no DNA to confirm it. The CDR3 contains 15 residues. CDR1 SGHTA and CDR2 FQGTGA come from the germline V gene. The CDR3 region is CASSPGPPRGETQYF.

This rearrangement joins TRBV18 to TRBJ2-5. Germline V gives CDR1 KGHSH, CDR2 LQKENI. The CDR3 consists of 16 residues. The CDR3: CASSPTTVGLEETQYF.

This chain links TRBV29-1 with TRBJ2-2. The germline V gene encodes CDR1 SQVTM and CDR2 ANQGSEA. CDR3 length equals 15 residues. CDR3 amino acids: CSVEDPTGNTGELFF.

The CDR3 loop is CSVGGVKETQYF. The chain links TRBV29-1 to TRBJ2-5. This CDR3 has 12 amino acids. From germline, CDR1 is SQVTM and CDR2 ANQGSEA.

This clonotype is labeled medium-sized based on frequency. V is TRBV28 and J is TRBJ2-2; checking the TCRdb D call of TRBD1 is not possible without DNA. The CDR3 has 15 amino acids. CDR1 and CDR2 from the germline V gene are MDHEN and SYDVKM. This chain's CDR3 is CASSHDSRYTGELFF.

This clonotype is deemed medium-sized by its frequency. The chain couples TRBV7-2 to TRBJ2-1; as DNA is missing, the TRBD1 call by TCRdb cannot be tested. This CDR3 has 16 residues. CDR1 is SGHTA, CDR2 FQGNSA, per germline. The chain's CDR3 is CASSPAWDRGQHEQFF.

The chain links TRBV28 to TRBJ2-2; TCRdb gives TRBD2 as the D gene, but with no DNA this cannot be confirmed. This CDR3 contains 13 residues. CDR1 and CDR2 from the germline V gene are MDHEN and SYDVKM. CDR3 sequence reads: CASSPPNTGELFF.

The CDR3 sequence: CASSPSLVFPLTF. This chain uses TRBV6-5 with TRBJ2-7; there is no DNA to check the TCRdb D call of TRBD1. Germline V gene data show CDR1 as MNHEY and CDR2 as SVGAGI. The CDR3 sequence is 13 residues long.

V gene TRBV7-9 combines with J gene TRBJ1-1. The CDR3 runs 12 residues. CDR1 and CDR2 (germline): SEHNR, FQNEAQ (reference sequence). CDR3 loop: CASSLDSKEAFF.

V and J are TRBV9 and TRBJ2-7; TCRdb proposes TRBD2, but this gene call is untestable without DNA. CDR1 is SGDLS and CDR2 is YYNGEE in the germline V gene. This CDR3 is 16 amino acids long. The CDR3: CASSVSTSGGTYEQYF.

This chain links TRBV12-3 or TRBV12-4 with TRBJ2-5; TCRdb indicates TRBD2, and absent DNA this call remains unverified. The CDR3 length is 15 residues. Here the CDR3 reads CASSLPGLAIETQYF.

The rearrangement links TRBV21-1 to TRBJ2-1; TCRdb proposes TRBD1, but this gene call is untestable without DNA. TRBV21-1 is a pseudogene segment. The CDR3 spans 18 residues. The chain's CDR3 is CASTHRRQGPLKYNEQFF.

J is TRBJ2-5 and V is TRBV3-1; TCRdb returns TRBD2, unconfirmable since there is no DNA. Germline V lookup: CDR1 LGHDT, CDR2 YNNKEL (reference sequence). The CDR3 covers 15 residues. CDR3 loop: CASSQGLAGVDFRYF.

V usage is TRBV7-6 and J usage is TRBJ2-5; the D call from TCRdb, TRBD2, cannot be confirmed without DNA. This CDR3 region has 17 residues. CDR1 SGHVS and CDR2 FNYEAQ come from the germline V gene. CDR3: CASRHQPSGGDGETQYF.

This chain uses TRBV4-3 with TRBJ1-2; the TRBD1 assignment by TCRdb is unverifiable without DNA. CDR1 is LGHNA, CDR2 YSLEER, per germline. The CDR3 is made up of 13 amino acids. This chain's CDR3 is CASSQDRDDGYTF.

J is TRBJ2-5 and V is TRBV7-9; the D call of TRBD1 rests on TCRdb alone, since no DNA is present to check it. CDR3 length: 15 amino acids. Germline lookup yields CDR1 SEHNR and CDR2 FQNEAQ (reference sequence). This CDR3 is CASSLASGTQETQYF.

V and J are TRBV18 and TRBJ2-7; lacking DNA, the TRBD1 call made by TCRdb goes unchecked. Germline V gives CDR1 KGHSH, CDR2 LQKENI. This CDR3 is built from 14 residues. CDR3 in amino acids: CASSPDSLGYEQYF.

The rearrangement uses TRBV28 and TRBJ2-2; TCRdb indicates TRBD1, and absent DNA this call remains unverified. Looked up from germline, CDR1 is MDHEN and CDR2 is SYDVKM. This CDR3 has 17 residues. CDR3 sequence reads: CASSSFFRDTNTGELFF.